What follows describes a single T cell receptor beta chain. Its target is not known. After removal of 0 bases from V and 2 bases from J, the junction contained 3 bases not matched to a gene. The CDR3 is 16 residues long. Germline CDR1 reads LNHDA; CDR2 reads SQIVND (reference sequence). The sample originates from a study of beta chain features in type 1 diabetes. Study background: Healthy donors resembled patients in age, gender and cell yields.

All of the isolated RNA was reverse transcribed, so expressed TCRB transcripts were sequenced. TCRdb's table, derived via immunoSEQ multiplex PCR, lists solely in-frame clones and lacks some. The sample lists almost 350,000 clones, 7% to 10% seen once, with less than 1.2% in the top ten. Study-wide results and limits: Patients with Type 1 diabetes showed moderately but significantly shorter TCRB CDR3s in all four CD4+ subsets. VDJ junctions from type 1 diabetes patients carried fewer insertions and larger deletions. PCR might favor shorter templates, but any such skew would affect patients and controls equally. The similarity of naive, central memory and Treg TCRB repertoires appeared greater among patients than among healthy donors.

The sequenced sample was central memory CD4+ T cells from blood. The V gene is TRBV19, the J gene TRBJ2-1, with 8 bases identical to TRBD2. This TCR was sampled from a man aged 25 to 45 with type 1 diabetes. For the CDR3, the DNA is TGTGCCAGTAGTATAGATTCGGGGGGGACCTACAATGAGCAGTTCTTC. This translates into CASSIDSGGTYNEQFF.